This T cell receptor (beta chain) was observed in a study of blood T cell repertoires in COVID-19. The age range of participants was about 18 to 89 years, with residence in approximately 25 US areas. Method: immunoSEQ multiplex PCR; TCRdb's copy keeps in-frame clones and lacks some. The sample consists of around 200,000 clones, approximately 80% of them appearing once. Unmatched junction bases numbered 9, after V lost 3 bases and J lost 7 bases. This CDR3 comprises 16 residues. From germline, CDR1 is MNHEY and CDR2 SMNVEV (reference sequence). What was sequenced was PBMCs or T cells enriched from blood (not recorded which). This TCR was recovered from a woman in her thirties or forties with acute COVID-19. V usage is TRBV27 and J usage is TRBJ2-2; TRBD1 agrees at 9 bases. This chain's CDR3 is CASSFPGTGRVGELFF. CDR3 nucleotides: TGTGCCAGCAGTTTCCCCGGGACAGGGCGCGTCGGGGAGCTGTTTTTT.